This T cell receptor (beta chain) emerged from a study of breast tumors, draining lymph nodes, adjacent tissues. Trimming shortened V by 6 bases and J by 6 bases, and 2 bases separated the two germline ends. CDR3 length equals 10 residues. TCRdb reanalysed the multiplex PCR reads using MiXCR and keeps one entry per CDR3 protein. The table includes about 66,000 distinct CDR3 sequences, approximately 47% detected once. About this clonotype: Since a much larger clone is just one base distant, this may be a read error.

The sequence derives from a female donor with breast cancer. Some clones in this sample may be carry-over from other donors' samples. V usage is TRBV12-3 or TRBV12-4 and J usage is TRBJ2-2; the D is unclear. The sample comprised breast tumor tissue. For the CDR3, the DNA is TGTGCCAGCAGACCCGGGGAGCTGTTTTTT. This codes for CASRPGELFF.